These 17 T cell receptor beta chains were all obtained from the same sample, sequenced in a study of T-cell memory formation after mild COVID-19. TCRdb re-called the 5' RACE reads with MiXCR, one entry per CDR3 protein. Counted here are 340,000 or so distinct CDR3 sequences, 10% to 15% occurring once; the ten biggest clones make up 20% to 25%. The sample was PBMCs or a T cell subset sorted from them (not recorded which). Receptors originate from a young man who had mild COVID-19 (a few samples of this study predate the infection). Cell type and time point are not known.

This chain joins TRBV11-2 and TRBJ1-1; 9 bases agree with TRBD1. With V trimmed by 1 base and J by 5 bases, 8 bases remained unmatched. Germline CDR1 SGHAT, CDR2 FQNNGV. This CDR3 is built from 16 residues. CDR3 residues: CASSLVPGTGKTEAFF. The CDR3 DNA reads as TGTGCCAGCAGCTTAGTGCCCGGGACAGGGAAGACTGAAGCTTTCTTT. Full variable domain (outside the CDR3, taken from reference TRBV11-2 and TRBJ1-1): EAGVAQSPRYKIIEKRQSVAFWCNPISGHATLYWYQQILGQGPKLLIQFQNNGVVDDSQLPKDRFSAERLKGVDSTLKIQPAKLEDSAVYLCASSLVPGTGKTEAFFGQGTRLTVV.

The DNA of the CDR3 is TGTGCCAGCAGCTTGGAGCCCCACACAGATACGCAGTATTTT. Its translation: CASSLEPHTDTQYF. V and J are TRBV5-5 and TRBJ2-3; D is unclear. The ends were cut back, 0 bases at V and 2 bases at J, with 7 bases in the middle. The CDR3 is 14 residues long. CDR1 is SGHKS, CDR2 YYEKEE, per germline (reference sequence).

The chain employs TRBV5-1 and TRBJ1-2, with unresolved D. The CDR3 is 13 residues long. Deletions cut 4 bases from V and 8 bases from J, with 15 bases between. The germline gives CDR1 SGHRS, CDR2 YFSETQ. CDR3 sequence: CASSLGRSDGYTF. In DNA form, the CDR3 reads TGCGCCAGCAGCCTCGGACGAAGCGACGGCTACACCTTC.

CDR3 coding DNA: TGTGCCAGCAGCTCCCTGGCCAGGGGCACAGATACGCAGTATTTT. Amino acids: CASSSLARGTDTQYF. This rearrangement joins TRBV7-3 to TRBJ2-3; tentatively, D is TRBD1 (5 bases). CDR1 is SGHTA and CDR2 is FQGTGA in the germline V gene. Trimming shortened V by 4 bases and J by 1 base, and 12 bases separated the two germline ends. The CDR3 spans 15 residues. Drawing the rest from reference TRBV7-3 and TRBJ2-3, the complete variable domain is GAGVSQTPSNKVTEKGKYVELRCDPISGHTALYWYRQSLGQGPEFLIYFQGTGAADDSGLPNDRFFAVRPEGSVSTLKIQRTERGDSAVYLCASSSLARGTDTQYFGPGTRLTVL.

A remark on this clonotype: This may come from a read error, since a much larger clone is one base off. The chain recombines TRBV7-9 with TRBJ2-2, with no clear D. The length of the CDR3 is 11 residues. The germline CDR1 and CDR2 sequences are SEHNR and FQNEAQ (reference sequence). The V gene lost 6 bases and the J gene lost 7 bases, with 6 bases spanning the gap. The CDR3, as DNA: TGTGCCAGCAGGCTTTACGGGGAGCTGTTTTTT. Protein sequence: CASRLYGELFF.

The chain carries TRBV5-1 and TRBJ2-3, with D perhaps TRBD2 (7 bases). Per the germline V gene, CDR1 is SGHRS and CDR2 is YFSETQ. The CDR3 runs 18 residues. V was clipped by 0 bases and J by 2 bases, with 19 bases between them. The CDR3 loop is CASSLVVGGAGATDTQYF. Here the CDR3 DNA reads TGCGCCAGCAGCTTGGTCGTAGGTGGTGCGGGGGCCACAGATACGCAGTATTTT.

V is TRBV5-6 and J is TRBJ2-5; D remains unclear. V shed 1 base and J shed 7 bases, with 14 bases lying between them. The CDR3 loop spans 14 amino acids. Germline loops: CDR1 SGHDT, CDR2 YYEEEE. DNA of the CDR3: TGTGCCAGCAGCTTGCGGCCCTCATCCGTGACCCAGTACTTC. Residues: CASSLRPSSVTQYF.

This clonotype was picked up a small number of times. This chain connects TRBV20-1 to TRBJ2-7; D not resolved. The V end lost 4 bases, the J end lost 0 bases, and 16 bases lay between the germline ends. CDR1 and CDR2 (germline): DFQATT, SNEGSKA (reference sequence). CDR3 length: 15 residues. The CDR3 DNA reads as TGCAGTGCTACACCGCGACACCTAAACTCCTACGAGCAGTACTTC. It yields the protein CSATPRHLNSYEQYF.

This clonotype was seen more than once but under ten times. This chain connects TRBV11-2 to TRBJ2-3, with 9 bases matching TRBD2. V shed 3 bases, J shed 1 base, and the junction held 8 bases outside the gene matches. The CDR3 covers 17 residues. The germline gives CDR1 SGHAT, CDR2 FQNNGV. The CDR3 coding sequence is TGTGCCAGCAGCTTTTACCTAGCGGGGAGCCGCACAGATACGCAGTATTTT. This encodes CASSFYLAGSRTDTQYF.

V is TRBV10-3 and J is TRBJ1-1; D not certain. Per germline, CDR1 ENHRY and CDR2 SYGVKD. Trimming cost V 0 bases and J 0 bases, with 11 bases left between them. The CDR3 has 16 residues. The DNA for the CDR3 is TGTGCCATCAGTGAGTCGAAGGCTCGCATGAACACTGAAGCTTTCTTT. This translates into CAISESKARMNTEAFF.

The chain links TRBV7-9 to TRBJ1-1; D call uncertain. Trimming removed 2 bases from V and 9 bases from J, with 10 bases in between. The CDR3 spans 12 residues. Germline V gene data show CDR1 as SEHNR and CDR2 as FQNEAQ (reference sequence). The chain's CDR3 is CASSLKMAKAFF. The DNA of the CDR3 is TGTGCCAGCAGCTTAAAGATGGCAAAAGCTTTCTTT.

The gene calls are TRBV28 and TRBJ2-3, with 11 nucleotides matching TRBD2. Germline V gene lookup returns CDR1 MDHEN and CDR2 SYDVKM. The CDR3 length is 15 residues. The V gene end was trimmed by 3 bases and the J gene end by 10 bases; junction bases not matched to a gene: 9. CDR3: CASSFGLAGLMSQYF. In DNA form, the CDR3 reads TGTGCCAGCAGTTTCGGACTAGCGGGTCTAATGTCGCAGTATTTT.

Only a few counts were recorded for this clonotype. The germline gene is not matched at one end of the junction; a read error may be the cause. This chain uses TRBV12-3 or TRBV12-4 with TRBJ1-2; no clear D gene. The CDR3 has 9 residues. The CDR3 is CATPGGPIF. CDR3 coding DNA: TGTGCCACCCCCGGAGGACCGATCTTC.

This clonotype was seen a few times. The chain links TRBV20-1 to TRBJ2-5, with D perhaps matching TRBD2 (6 bases). V lost 2 bases and J 2 bases, leaving 9 bases between the germline ends. The CDR3 consists of 13 residues. Germline values: CDR1 DFQATT, CDR2 SNEGSKA (reference sequence). CDR3: CSARYGGQETQYF. The CDR3 DNA follows: TGCAGTGCTAGATACGGGGGACAAGAGACCCAGTACTTC.

This clonotype was counted at least ten times. V is TRBV12-3 or TRBV12-4 and J is TRBJ2-5, with D possibly matching TRBD1 (6 bases). V lost 6 bases, J lost 4 bases, and 12 bases lay in between. The CDR3 is made up of 13 amino acids. DNA for the CDR3: TGTGCCAGCAGGGAACAGGGTGGAGAGACCCAGTACTTC. This encodes CASREQGGETQYF.

This clonotype has at least ten counts. The chain carries TRBV5-5 and TRBJ1-4; no firm D call. Germline values: CDR1 SGHKS, CDR2 YYEKEE (reference sequence). The V end lost 6 bases, the J end lost 0 bases, and 9 bases lay between the germline ends. The CDR3 has 14 amino acids. In DNA form, the CDR3 reads TGTGCCAGCAACTTAGAAGCAACTAATGAAAAACTGTTTTTT. Its protein is CASNLEATNEKLFF. Full variable domain (rest looked up from reference TRBV5-5 and TRBJ1-4): DAGVTQSPTHLIKTRGQQVTLRCSPISGHKSVSWYQQVLGQGPQFIFQYYEKEERGRGNFPDRFSARQFPNYSSELNVNALLLGDSALYLCASNLEATNEKLFFGSGTQLSVL.

Only a few counts were recorded for this clonotype. The chain links TRBV6-1 to TRBJ2-1; no definite D call. The CDR3 is made up of 13 amino acids. With 2 bases removed from V and 6 bases from J, the gap between germline ends came to 8 bases. Per the germline V gene, CDR1 is MNHNS and CDR2 is SASEGT. CDR3 protein: CASSELGRNEQFF. The DNA of the CDR3 is TGTGCCAGCAGTGAACTTGGTCGCAATGAGCAGTTCTTC.